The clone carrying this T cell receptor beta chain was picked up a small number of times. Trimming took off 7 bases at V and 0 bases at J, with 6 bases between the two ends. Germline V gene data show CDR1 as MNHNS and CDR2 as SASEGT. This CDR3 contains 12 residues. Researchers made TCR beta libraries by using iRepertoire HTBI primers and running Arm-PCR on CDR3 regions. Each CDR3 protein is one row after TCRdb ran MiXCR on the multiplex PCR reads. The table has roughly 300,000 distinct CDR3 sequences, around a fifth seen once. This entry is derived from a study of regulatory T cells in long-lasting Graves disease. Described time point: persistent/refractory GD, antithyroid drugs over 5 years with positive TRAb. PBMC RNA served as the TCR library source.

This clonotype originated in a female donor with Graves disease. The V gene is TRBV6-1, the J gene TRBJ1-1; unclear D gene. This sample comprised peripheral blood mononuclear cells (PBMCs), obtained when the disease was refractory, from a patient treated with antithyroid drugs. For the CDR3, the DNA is TGTGCCAGCATGGGAATGAACACTGAAGCTTTCTTT. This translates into CASMGMNTEAFF.